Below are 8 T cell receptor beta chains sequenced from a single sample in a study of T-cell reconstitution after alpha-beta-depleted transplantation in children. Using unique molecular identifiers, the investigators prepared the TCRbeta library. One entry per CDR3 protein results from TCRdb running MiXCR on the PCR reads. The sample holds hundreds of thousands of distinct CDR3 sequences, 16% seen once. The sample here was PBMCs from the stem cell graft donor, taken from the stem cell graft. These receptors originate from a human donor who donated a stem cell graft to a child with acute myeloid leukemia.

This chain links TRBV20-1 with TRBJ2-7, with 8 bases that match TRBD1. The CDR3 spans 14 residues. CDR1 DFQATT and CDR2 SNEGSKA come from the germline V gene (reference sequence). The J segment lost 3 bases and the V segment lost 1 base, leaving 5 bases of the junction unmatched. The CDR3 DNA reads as TGCAGTGCTAGAGCACGGACAGGGTACTACGAGCAGTACTTC. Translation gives CSARARTGYYEQYF.

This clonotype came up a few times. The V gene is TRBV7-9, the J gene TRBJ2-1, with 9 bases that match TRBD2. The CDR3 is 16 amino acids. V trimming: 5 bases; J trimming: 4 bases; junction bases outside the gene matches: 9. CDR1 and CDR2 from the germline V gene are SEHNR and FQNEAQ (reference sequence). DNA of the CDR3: TGTGCCAGCAGCCCCCCTAGCGGGGTATGGTACAATGAGCAGTTCTTC. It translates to CASSPPSGVWYNEQFF.

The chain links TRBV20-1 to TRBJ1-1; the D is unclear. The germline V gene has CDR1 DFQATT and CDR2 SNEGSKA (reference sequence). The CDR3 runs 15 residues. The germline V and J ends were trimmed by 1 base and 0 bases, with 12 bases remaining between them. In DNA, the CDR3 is TGCAGTGCTAGAGTCCCCGGACGGGTGAACACTGAAGCTTTCTTT. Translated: CSARVPGRVNTEAFF.

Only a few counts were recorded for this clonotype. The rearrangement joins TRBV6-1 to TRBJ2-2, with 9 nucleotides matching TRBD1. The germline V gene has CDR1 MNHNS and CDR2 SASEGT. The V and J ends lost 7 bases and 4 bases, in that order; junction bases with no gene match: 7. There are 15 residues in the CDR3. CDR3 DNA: TGTGCCAGCAAGAGGACAGGGGAGGGCACCGGGGAGCTGTTTTTT. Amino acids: CASKRTGEGTGELFF.

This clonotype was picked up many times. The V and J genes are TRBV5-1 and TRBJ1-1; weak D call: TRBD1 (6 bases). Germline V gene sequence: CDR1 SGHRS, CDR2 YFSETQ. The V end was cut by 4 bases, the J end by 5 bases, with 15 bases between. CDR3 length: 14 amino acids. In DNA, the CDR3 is TGCGCCAGCAGCCGACAGGATGGGTTTACTGAAGCTTTCTTT. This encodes CASSRQDGFTEAFF.

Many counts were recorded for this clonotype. The DNA for the CDR3 is TGTGCCATCAGTGAAGATACCTACGAGCAGTACTTC. Protein sequence: CAISEDTYEQYF. V usage is TRBV10-3 and J usage is TRBJ2-7; D gene uncertain. V was cut by 3 bases and J by 2 bases, with 5 bases left in between. The germline CDR1 and CDR2 sequences are ENHRY and SYGVKD. There are 12 residues in the CDR3.

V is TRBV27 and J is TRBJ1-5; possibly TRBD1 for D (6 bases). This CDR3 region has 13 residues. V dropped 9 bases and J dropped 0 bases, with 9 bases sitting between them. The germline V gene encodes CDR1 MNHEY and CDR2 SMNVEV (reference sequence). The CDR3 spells CASGQYSNQPQHF. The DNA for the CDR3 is TGTGCCAGTGGACAGTATAGCAATCAGCCCCAGCATTTT.

CDR3 region: CASSPARTANTEAFF. CDR3 DNA sequence: TGTGCCAGCAGCCCTGCCAGGACGGCGAACACTGAAGCTTTCTTT. The gene calls are TRBV7-6 and TRBJ1-1; D unclear. Per the germline V gene, CDR1 is SGHVS and CDR2 is FNYEAQ. Trimming shortened V by 5 bases and J by 1 base, and 14 bases separated the two germline ends. This CDR3 region has 15 residues.